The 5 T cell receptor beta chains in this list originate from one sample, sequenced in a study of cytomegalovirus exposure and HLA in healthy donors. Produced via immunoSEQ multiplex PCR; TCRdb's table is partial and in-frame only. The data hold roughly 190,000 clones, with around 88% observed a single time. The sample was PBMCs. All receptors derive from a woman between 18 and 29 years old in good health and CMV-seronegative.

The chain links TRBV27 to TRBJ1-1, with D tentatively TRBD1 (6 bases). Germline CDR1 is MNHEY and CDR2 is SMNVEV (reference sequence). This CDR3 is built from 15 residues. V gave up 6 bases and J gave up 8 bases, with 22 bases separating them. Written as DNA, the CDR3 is TGTGCCAGCAGCCTTACCCGGACAGTTCCGGGCGAAGCTTTCTTT. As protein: CASSLTRTVPGEAFF.

The CDR3: CASSLSLNTEAFF. The CDR3 DNA reads as TGTGCCAGCAGCCTATCACTGAACACTGAAGCTTTCTTT. The V call is TRBV5-4, the J call TRBJ1-1, with D uncertain. This CDR3 has 13 amino acids. Trimming took 4 bases from V and 0 from J, leaving 7 bases between them. The V gene's germline CDR1 is SGHNT and CDR2 YYREEE (reference sequence).

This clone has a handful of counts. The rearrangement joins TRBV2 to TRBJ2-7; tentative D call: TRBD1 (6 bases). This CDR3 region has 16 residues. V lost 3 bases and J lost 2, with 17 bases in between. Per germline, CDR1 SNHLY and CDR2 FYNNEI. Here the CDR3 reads CASSDETGFNPYEQYF. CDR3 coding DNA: TGTGCCAGCAGTGATGAGACAGGATTCAATCCCTACGAGCAGTACTTC.

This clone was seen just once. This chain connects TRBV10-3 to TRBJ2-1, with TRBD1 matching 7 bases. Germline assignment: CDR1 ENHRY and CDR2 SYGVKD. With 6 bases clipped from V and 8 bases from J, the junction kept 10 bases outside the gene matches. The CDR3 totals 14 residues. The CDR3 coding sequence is TGTGCCATCAGGGAAGACAGGGCCGCGGATGAGCAGTTCTTC. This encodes CAIREDRAADEQFF.

The CDR3 reads CASSLGGLAGAYEQYF. DNA for the CDR3: TGTGCCAGCAGCTTAGGGGGACTAGCGGGGGCCTACGAGCAGTACTTC. This chain joins TRBV7-8 and TRBJ2-7, with TRBD2 identical over 14 bases. Germline V lookup: CDR1 SGHVS, CDR2 FQNEAQ. V shed 1 base, J shed 2 bases, and the junction held 1 base outside the gene matches. This CDR3 has 16 amino acids.